The rows below give T cell receptor beta chains drawn from one sample of a study of T-cell memory formation after mild COVID-19. Via MiXCR, TCRdb re-called the 5' RACE reads, giving one row per CDR3 protein. Of about 81,000 distinct CDR3 sequences in the sample, around a quarter were seen once. Sequencing input: PBMCs or a T cell subset sorted from them (not recorded which). Receptors were obtained from a young man who had mild COVID-19 (a few samples of this study predate the infection). Cell type and time point are not known. Each CDR3 is given with its conserved first and last residue. Fields, in order: D gene, clone size, V gene, J gene, CDR3 protein, CDR3 DNA. D genes are given only for firm matches. Size is stated for part of the rows, as once, few or many counts, or as a class when the clone is expanded.

.,.,TRBV7-6,TRBJ2-7,CASSGDRSSYEQYF,TGTGCCAGCAGCGGTGACAGGAGCTCCTACGAGCAGTACTTC
.,.,TRBV4-3,TRBJ2-3,CASSYRGRQYF,TGCGCCAGCAGCTATCGGGGCCGGCAGTATTTT
TRBD1,few,TRBV7-6,TRBJ2-2,CASTNPLFDRGANTGELFF,TGTGCCAGCACCAACCCCCTCTTCGACAGGGGGGCGAACACCGGGGAGCTGTTTTTT
TRBD1,.,TRBV27,TRBJ2-2,CASKGAKGTGELFF,TGTGCCAGCAAGGGGGCTAAGGGCACCGGGGAGCTGTTTTTT
.,.,TRBV12-3/TRBV12-4,TRBJ2-7,CASSTARYEQYF,TGTGCCAGCAGTACCGCTCGGTACGAGCAGTACTTC
.,once,TRBV4-1,TRBJ1-2,CASSQDLTGYYGYTF,TGCGCCAGCAGCCAAGATCTAACAGGCTACTATGGCTACACCTTC
.,.,TRBV12-3/TRBV12-4,TRBJ2-7,CASTSGRYNYEQYF,TGTGCCAGCACCTCGGGACGGTACAACTACGAGCAGTACTTC
.,few,TRBV7-6,TRBJ2-6,CASSPQVGISGANVLTF,TGTGCCAGCAGCCCGCAAGTGGGTATCTCTGGGGCCAACGTCCTGACTTTC
.,.,TRBV7-9,TRBJ2-5,CATFGAGDQEIQYF,TGTGCCACTTTTGGGGCGGGCGACCAAGAGATCCAGTACTTC
TRBD1,once,TRBV6-2/TRBV6-3,TRBJ1-2,CASRTTGDPYGYTF,TGTGCCAGCAGGACGACAGGGGACCCCTATGGCTACACCTTC
.,few,TRBV12-3/TRBV12-4,TRBJ2-2,CASSPGLKRIGEELFF,TGTGCCAGCAGCCCCGGGCTCAAAAGGATAGGAGAGGAGCTGTTTTTT
TRBD1,.,TRBV19,TRBJ2-1,CASSRTGGPYNEQFF,TGTGCCAGTAGTCGGACAGGGGGACCCTACAATGAGCAGTTCTTC
.,.,TRBV12-5,TRBJ2-1,CASGLMTGPRGEQFF,TGTGCTAGTGGTTTGATGACGGGCCCGCGAGGTGAGCAGTTCTTC
.,few,TRBV6-2/TRBV6-3,TRBJ2-1,CASSYSAGNNEQFF,TGTGCCAGCAGTTACTCAGCCGGCAACAATGAGCAGTTCTTC